This section outlines one T cell receptor beta chain sequence together with its context. A read error may account for a junction end that differs from germline. Several immunoSEQ plates held equal portions of the genomic DNA taken from each subset. Here immunoSEQ multiplex PCR was the method, and the copy in TCRdb shows in-frame clones only, minus some. The data hold approximately 2,000,000 clones, with 85% to 95% observed a single time. The source of the sample is a study of shared clonotypes between healthy human individuals. Germline V lookup: CDR1 MDHEN, CDR2 SYDVKM. This CDR3 contains 13 residues.

The chain has TRBV28 and TRBJ1-2, with 8 bases fitting TRBD1. The sequenced material came from naive CD4+ T cells from PBMCs. Indicated subset: CD45RA+ positively selected. This clonotype was obtained from a man aged 18 to 29 in good health. Some clones in this sample may be carry-over from other donors' samples. The CDR3 here is CASRGRTGLPAAF. The CDR3 DNA reads as TGTGCCAGCAGGGGCCGGACAGGGCTCCCGGCAGCCTTC.